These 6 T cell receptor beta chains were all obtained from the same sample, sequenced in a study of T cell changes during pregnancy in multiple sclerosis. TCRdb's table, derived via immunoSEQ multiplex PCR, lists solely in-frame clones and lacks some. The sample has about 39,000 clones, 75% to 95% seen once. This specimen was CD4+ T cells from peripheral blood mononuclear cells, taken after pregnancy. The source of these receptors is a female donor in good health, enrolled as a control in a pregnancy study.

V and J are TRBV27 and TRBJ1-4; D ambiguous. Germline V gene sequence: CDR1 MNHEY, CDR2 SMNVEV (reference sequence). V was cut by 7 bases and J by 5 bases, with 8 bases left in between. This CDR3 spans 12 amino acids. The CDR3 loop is CASIQHNEKLFF. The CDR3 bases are TGTGCCAGCATACAGCACAATGAAAAACTGTTTTTT. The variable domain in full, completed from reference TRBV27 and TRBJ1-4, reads EAQVTQNPRYLITVTGKKLTVTCSQNMNHEYMSWYRQDPGLGLRQIYYSMNVEVTDKGDVPEGYKVSRKEKRNFPLILESPSPNQTSLYFCASIQHNEKLFFGSGTQLSVL.

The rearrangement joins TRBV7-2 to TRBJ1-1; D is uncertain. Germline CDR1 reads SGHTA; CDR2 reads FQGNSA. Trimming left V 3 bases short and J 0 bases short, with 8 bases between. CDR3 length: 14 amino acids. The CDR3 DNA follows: TGTGCCAGCAGCTTCTATGGGCTGAACACTGAAGCTTTCTTT. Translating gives CASSFYGLNTEAFF.

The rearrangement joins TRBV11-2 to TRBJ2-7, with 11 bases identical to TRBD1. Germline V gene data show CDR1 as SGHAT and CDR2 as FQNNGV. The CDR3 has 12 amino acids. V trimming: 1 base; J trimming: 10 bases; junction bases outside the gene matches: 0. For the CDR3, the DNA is TGTGCCAGCAGCTTAGGGACAGGGGGCCAGTACTTC. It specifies CASSLGTGGQYF.

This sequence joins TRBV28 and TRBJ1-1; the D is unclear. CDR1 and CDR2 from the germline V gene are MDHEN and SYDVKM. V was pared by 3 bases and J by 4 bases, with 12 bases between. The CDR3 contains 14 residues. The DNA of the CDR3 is TGTGCCAGCAGTTTTGCGGGCGGACCCACTGAAGCTTTCTTT. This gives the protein CASSFAGGPTEAFF.

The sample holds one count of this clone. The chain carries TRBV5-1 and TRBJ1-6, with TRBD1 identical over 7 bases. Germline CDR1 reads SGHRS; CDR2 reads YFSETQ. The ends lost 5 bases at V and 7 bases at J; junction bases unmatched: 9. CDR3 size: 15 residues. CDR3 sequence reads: CASSHRQGANSPLHF. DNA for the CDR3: TGCGCCAGCAGTCACCGACAGGGCGCAAATTCACCCCTCCACTTT.

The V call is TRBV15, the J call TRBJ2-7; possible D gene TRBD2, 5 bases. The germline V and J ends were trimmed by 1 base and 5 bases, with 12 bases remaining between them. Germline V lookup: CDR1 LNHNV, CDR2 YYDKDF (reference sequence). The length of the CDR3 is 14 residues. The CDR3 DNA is TGTGCCACCAGCAGAGTGACTACAGTCGACGAGCAGTACTTC. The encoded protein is CATSRVTTVDEQYF.